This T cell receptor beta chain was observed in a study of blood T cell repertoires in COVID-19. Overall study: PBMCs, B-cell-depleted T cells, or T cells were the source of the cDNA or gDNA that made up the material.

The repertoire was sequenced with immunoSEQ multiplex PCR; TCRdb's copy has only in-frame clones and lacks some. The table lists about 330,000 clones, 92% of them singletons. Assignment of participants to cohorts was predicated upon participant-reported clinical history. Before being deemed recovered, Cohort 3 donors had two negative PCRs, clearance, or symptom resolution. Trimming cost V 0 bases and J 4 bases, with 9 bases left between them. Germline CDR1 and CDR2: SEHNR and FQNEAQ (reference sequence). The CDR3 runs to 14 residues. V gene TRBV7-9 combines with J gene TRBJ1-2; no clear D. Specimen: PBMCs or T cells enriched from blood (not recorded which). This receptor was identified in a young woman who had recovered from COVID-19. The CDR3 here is CASSLATAVYGYTF. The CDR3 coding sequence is TGTGCCAGCAGCTTAGCTACGGCGGTCTATGGCTACACCTTC.